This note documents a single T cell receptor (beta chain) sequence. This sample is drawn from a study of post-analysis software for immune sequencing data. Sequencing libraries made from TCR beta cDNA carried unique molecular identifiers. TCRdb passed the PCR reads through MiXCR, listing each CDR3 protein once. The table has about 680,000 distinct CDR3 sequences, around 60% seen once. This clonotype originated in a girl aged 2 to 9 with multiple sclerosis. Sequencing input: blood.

The CDR3 loop reads CASSYPLAGNEQFF. The CDR3, as DNA: TGTGCCAGCAGTTACCCATTGGCAGGGAATGAGCAGTTCTTC. This chain links TRBV6-2 or TRBV6-3 with TRBJ2-1; D perhaps matches TRBD1 (5 bases). The CDR3 contains 14 residues. The V gene's germline CDR1 is MNHEY and CDR2 SVGEGT. Trimming pared 2 bases from V and 7 bases from J, leaving 12 bases between.